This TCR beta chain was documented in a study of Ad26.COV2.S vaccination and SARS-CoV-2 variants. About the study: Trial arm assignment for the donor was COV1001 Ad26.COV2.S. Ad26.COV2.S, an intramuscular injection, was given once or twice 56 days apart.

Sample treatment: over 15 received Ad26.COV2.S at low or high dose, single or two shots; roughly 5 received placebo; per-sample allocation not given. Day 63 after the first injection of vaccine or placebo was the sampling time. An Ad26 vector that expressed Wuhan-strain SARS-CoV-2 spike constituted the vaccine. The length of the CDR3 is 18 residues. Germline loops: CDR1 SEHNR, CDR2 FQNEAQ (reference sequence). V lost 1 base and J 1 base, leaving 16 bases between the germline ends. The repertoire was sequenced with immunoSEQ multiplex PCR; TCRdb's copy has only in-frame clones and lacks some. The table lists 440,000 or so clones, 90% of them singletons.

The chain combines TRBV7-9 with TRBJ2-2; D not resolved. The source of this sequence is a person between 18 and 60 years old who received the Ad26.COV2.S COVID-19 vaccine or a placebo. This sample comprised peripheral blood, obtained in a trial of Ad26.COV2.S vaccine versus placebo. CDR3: CASSLGSGPGWNTGELFF. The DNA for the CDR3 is TGTGCCAGCAGCTTAGGAAGTGGTCCGGGCTGGAACACCGGGGAGCTGTTTTTT.